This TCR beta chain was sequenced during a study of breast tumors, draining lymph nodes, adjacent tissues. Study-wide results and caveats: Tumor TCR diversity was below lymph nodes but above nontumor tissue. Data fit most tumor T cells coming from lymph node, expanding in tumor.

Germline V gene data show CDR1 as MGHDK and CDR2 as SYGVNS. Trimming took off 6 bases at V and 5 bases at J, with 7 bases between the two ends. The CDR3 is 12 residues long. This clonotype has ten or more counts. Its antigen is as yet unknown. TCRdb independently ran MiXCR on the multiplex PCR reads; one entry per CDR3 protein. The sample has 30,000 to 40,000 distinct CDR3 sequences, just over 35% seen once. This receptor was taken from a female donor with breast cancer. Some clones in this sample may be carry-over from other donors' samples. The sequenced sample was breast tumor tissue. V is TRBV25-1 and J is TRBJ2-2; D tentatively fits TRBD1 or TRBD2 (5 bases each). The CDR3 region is CASRRGTGELFF. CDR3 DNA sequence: TGTGCCAGCAGGAGGGGTACCGGGGAGCTGTTTTTT.